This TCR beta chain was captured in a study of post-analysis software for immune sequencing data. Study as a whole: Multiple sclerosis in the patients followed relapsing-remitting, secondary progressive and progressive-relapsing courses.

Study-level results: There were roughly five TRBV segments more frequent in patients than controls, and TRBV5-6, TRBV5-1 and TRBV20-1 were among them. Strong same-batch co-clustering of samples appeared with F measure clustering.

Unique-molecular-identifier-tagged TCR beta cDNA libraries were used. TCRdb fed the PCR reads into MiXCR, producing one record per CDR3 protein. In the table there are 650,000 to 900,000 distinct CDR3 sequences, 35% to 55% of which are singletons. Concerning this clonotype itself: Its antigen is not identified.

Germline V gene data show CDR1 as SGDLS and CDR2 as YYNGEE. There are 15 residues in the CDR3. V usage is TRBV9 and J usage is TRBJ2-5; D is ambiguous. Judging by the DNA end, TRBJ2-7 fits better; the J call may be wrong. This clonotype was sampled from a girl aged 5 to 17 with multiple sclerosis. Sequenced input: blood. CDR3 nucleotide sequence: TGTGCCAGCAGCGTAGGTGAGACATGGCGATACGAGCAGTACTTC. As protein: CASSVGETWRYEQYF.